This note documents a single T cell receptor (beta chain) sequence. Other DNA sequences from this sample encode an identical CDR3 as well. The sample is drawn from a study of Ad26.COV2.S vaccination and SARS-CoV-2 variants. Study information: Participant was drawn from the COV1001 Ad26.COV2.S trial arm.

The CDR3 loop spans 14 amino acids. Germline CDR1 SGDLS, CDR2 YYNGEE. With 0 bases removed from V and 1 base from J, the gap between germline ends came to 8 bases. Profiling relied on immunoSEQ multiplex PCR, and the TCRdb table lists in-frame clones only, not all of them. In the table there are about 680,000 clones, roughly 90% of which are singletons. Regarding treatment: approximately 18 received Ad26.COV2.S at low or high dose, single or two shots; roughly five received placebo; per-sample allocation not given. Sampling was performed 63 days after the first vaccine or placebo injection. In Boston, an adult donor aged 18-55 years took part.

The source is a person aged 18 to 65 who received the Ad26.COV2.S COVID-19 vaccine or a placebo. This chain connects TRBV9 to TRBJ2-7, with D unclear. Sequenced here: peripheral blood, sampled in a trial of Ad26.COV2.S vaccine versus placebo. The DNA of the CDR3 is TGTGCCAGCAGCGTAGGGGCAGGTTCCTACGAGCAGTACTTC. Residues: CASSVGAGSYEQYF.